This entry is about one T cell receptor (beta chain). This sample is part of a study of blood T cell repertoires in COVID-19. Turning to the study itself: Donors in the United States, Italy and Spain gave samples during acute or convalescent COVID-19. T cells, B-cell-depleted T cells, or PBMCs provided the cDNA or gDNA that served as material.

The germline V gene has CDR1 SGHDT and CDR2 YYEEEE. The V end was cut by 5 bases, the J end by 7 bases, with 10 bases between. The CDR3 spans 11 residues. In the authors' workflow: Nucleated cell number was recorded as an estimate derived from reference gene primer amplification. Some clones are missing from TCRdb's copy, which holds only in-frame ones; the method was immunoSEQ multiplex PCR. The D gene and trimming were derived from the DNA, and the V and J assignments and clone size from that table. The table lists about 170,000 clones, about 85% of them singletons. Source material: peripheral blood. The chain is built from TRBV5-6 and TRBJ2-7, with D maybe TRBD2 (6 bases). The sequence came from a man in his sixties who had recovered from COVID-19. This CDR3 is CASRAGGEQYF. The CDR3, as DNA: TGTGCCAGCAGGGCCGGGGGTGAGCAGTACTTC.